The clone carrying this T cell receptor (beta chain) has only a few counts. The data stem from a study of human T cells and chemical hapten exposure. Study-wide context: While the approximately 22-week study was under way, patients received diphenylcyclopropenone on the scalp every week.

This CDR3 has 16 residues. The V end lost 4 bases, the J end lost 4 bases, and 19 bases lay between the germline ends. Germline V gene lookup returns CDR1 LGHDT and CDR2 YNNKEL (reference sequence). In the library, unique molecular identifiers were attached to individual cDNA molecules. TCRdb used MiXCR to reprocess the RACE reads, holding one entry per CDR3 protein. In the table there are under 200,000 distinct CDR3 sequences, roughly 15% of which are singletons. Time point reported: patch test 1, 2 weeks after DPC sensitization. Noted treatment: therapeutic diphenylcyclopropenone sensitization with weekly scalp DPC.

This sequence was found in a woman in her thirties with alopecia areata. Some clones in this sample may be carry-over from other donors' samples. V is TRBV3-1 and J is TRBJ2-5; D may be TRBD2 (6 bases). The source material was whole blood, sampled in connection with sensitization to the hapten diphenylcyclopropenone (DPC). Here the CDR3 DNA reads TGTGCCAGCAGCCCAGGCGGGTCTAGCGTCCCAGAGACCCAGTACTTC. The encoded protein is CASSPGGSSVPETQYF.